This T cell receptor beta chain was sequenced for a study of beta chain features in type 1 diabetes. The overall study: About 98,000,000 sorted cells were examined across all samples. Study-level points and caveats: A PCR bias possibly favoring shorter templates would apply equally to patients and controls. The study found moderately but significantly shorter TCRB CDR3s in all four CD4+ subsets of Type 1 diabetes patients.

Expressed TCRB transcripts were sequenced because the isolated RNA had all been reverse transcribed beforehand. Clones were sequenced by immunoSEQ multiplex PCR, and TCRdb holds only the in-frame ones, with some missing. The sample lists some 290,000 clones, roughly an eighth occurring once. This clone has more than one count but fewer than ten. Its antigen is as yet unknown. Germline V gene lookup returns CDR1 MGHDK and CDR2 SYGVNS. Trimming at V came to 4 bases and at J to 5 bases, leaving 0 bases not matched to a gene. The CDR3 has 13 amino acids. The clonotype was recovered from a man aged 25 to 40 with type 1 diabetes. What was sequenced was naive CD4+ T cells from blood. The V call is TRBV25-1, the J call TRBJ1-5; TRBD1 matches at 9 bases. CDR3: CASSGTGDQPQHF. DNA for the CDR3: TGTGCCAGCAGTGGGACAGGGGATCAGCCCCAGCATTTT. The complete variable domain, with remaining parts taken from reference TRBV25-1 and TRBJ1-5, reads EADIYQTPRYLVIGTGKKITLECSQTMGHDKMYWYQQDPGMELHLIHYSYGVNSTEKGDLSSESTVSRIRTEHFPLTLESARPSHTSQYLCASSGTGDQPQHFGDGTRLSIL.